One sample yielded the 14 T cell receptor beta chains listed below, sequenced in a study of OX40 agonist ivuxolimab in advanced cancers. The table came from immunoSEQ multiplex PCR; TCRdb's copy has only in-frame clones and leaves some out. The sample has 77,000 or so clones, 75% to 90% seen once; the top ten hold around 2%. The material sequenced was CD4+ or CD8+ T cells sorted from blood, taken in a trial of the OX40 agonist ivuxolimab. Receptor source: an adult with an advanced solid tumor such as melanoma, head and neck, liver or kidney cancer.

The V call is TRBV2, the J call TRBJ2-5; TRBD2 matches 8 bases. The J call may not be correct, given that the DNA end is closer to TRBJ2-7. In germline, CDR1 is SNHLY, CDR2 FYNNEI. The CDR3 is 15 amino acids. CDR3 loop: CASSEALSGIYEQYF. For the CDR3, the DNA is TGTGCCAGCAGTGAAGCGCTTAGCGGGATCTACGAGCAGTACTTC.

CDR3 sequence: CASSESDRGYGYTF. The CDR3, as DNA: TGTGCCAGCAGTGAGTCGGACAGGGGCTATGGCTACACCTTC. The chain carries TRBV6-1 and TRBJ1-2; TRBD1 matches 9 bases. CDR1 is MNHNS, CDR2 SASEGT, per germline. V was pared by 3 bases and J by 4 bases, with 3 bases of the junction left unmatched. The CDR3 runs 14 residues.

V and J are TRBV11-1 and TRBJ2-1, with D perhaps matching TRBD2 (6 bases). Trimming stripped 3 bases from V and 9 bases from J, with 15 bases between. CDR1 is SGHAT, CDR2 FQDESV, per germline (reference sequence). The CDR3 spans 14 residues. CDR3 sequence: CASSFGGTSREQFF. Here the CDR3 DNA reads TGTGCCAGCAGCTTTGGGGGGACTTCTCGTGAGCAGTTCTTC.

The CDR3 loop reads CASSPRGGAYGYTF. The CDR3 DNA follows: TGTGCCAGCAGCCCGAGGGGGGGGGCCTATGGCTACACCTTC. The rearrangement joins TRBV9 to TRBJ1-2; D perhaps matches TRBD1 (6 bases). Germline CDR1 SGDLS, CDR2 YYNGEE. The CDR3 extends over 14 amino acids. Trimming shortened V by 4 bases and J by 4 bases, and 14 bases separated the two germline ends.

This clone was seen a single time. This chain uses TRBV28 with TRBJ1-2; D not certain. The CDR3 totals 13 residues. V lost 5 bases to trimming and J lost 4 bases, with 11 bases between them. The germline CDR1 and CDR2 sequences are MDHEN and SYDVKM. The CDR3 sequence: CASSIGTIYGYTF. Written as DNA, the CDR3 is TGTGCCAGCAGTATCGGCACCATCTATGGCTACACCTTC.

The chain recombines TRBV13 with TRBJ2-7; 9 bases line up with TRBD1. Per germline, CDR1 PRHDT and CDR2 FYEKMQ (reference sequence). Losses at the gene ends were 5 bases for V and 6 bases for J; bases not matched to a gene: 8. This CDR3 has 14 amino acids. This CDR3 reads CASSPGTGWGEQYF. The CDR3 region has the DNA TGTGCCAGCAGCCCGGGGACAGGGTGGGGCGAGCAGTACTTC.

This chain connects TRBV10-3 to TRBJ2-3, with D tentatively TRBD1 (6 bases). The CDR3 length is 14 residues. The germline CDR1 and CDR2 sequences are ENHRY and SYGVKD. The germline V and J ends were trimmed by 8 bases and 0 bases, with 12 bases remaining between them. CDR3: CAISGGGSTDTQYF. As DNA, the CDR3 is TGTGCCATCTCTGGGGGCGGGAGCACAGATACGCAGTATTTT.

The V and J genes are TRBV6-5 and TRBJ2-7; 8 positions agree with TRBD1. The length of the CDR3 is 15 residues. The junction had 3 bases not matched to a gene; V was cut back by 0 bases and J by 2 bases. CDR1 and CDR2 (germline): MNHEY, SVGAGI. CDR3 bases: TGTGCCAGCAGTTACTCACAGGGGGGAACCTACGAGCAGTACTTC. Translated: CASSYSQGGTYEQYF.

V and J are TRBV7-2 and TRBJ2-1, with D possibly TRBD1 on 5 matching bases. The germline V and J ends were trimmed by 5 bases and 15 bases, with 20 bases remaining between them. The CDR3 extends over 13 amino acids. Germline V gene lookup returns CDR1 SGHTA and CDR2 FQGNSA. This CDR3 reads CASSVLRVPNPFF. CDR3 DNA: TGTGCCAGCAGCGTACTCAGGGTGCCGAATCCGTTCTTC.

The rearrangement links TRBV28 to TRBJ2-4, with 7 bases matching TRBD1. After removal of 8 bases from V and 15 bases from J, the junction contained 13 bases not matched to a gene. The CDR3 loop spans 12 amino acids. Germline CDR1 reads MDHEN; CDR2 reads SYDVKM. The CDR3 here is CASCKQQGWRYF. The CDR3 bases are TGTGCCAGCTGTAAGCAACAGGGGTGGCGGTACTTC.

V gene TRBV5-4 combines with J gene TRBJ2-2; a possible D gene is TRBD2 (6 bases). The CDR3 has 15 amino acids. Germline V gene sequence: CDR1 SGHNT, CDR2 YYREEE (reference sequence). The V end lost 4 bases, the J end lost 6 bases, and 16 bases lay between the germline ends. The CDR3 loop is CASSPLREVPGELFF. The CDR3 DNA reads TGTGCCAGCAGCCCCCTTAGGGAGGTTCCCGGGGAGCTGTTTTTT. Full variable domain (remainder filled in from reference TRBV5-4 and TRBJ2-2): ETGVTQSPTHLIKTRGQQVTLRCSSQSGHNTVSWYQQALGQGPQFIFQYYREEENGRGNFPPRFSGLQFPNYSSELNVNALELDDSALYLCASSPLREVPGELFFGEGSRLTVL.

In its sample, this clone was seen once. This chain links TRBV5-1 with TRBJ2-7, with D unresolved. The CDR3 is 13 amino acids. Per germline, CDR1 SGHRS and CDR2 YFSETQ. V was shortened by 4 bases and J by 0 bases, with 8 bases between the two germline ends. In DNA, the CDR3 is TGCGCCAGCAGCGTCGGGTCCTCCTACGAGCAGTACTTC. Translation: CASSVGSSYEQYF.

The chain has TRBV2 and TRBJ2-5, with a weak D call TRBD2 (5 bases). V shed 4 bases and J shed 12 bases, with 18 bases lying between them. The germline CDR1 and CDR2 sequences are SNHLY and FYNNEI. There are 13 residues in the CDR3. The CDR3 DNA sequence: TGTGCCAGCAGTGGGGAAAGTCGGGCGAGGGAGTACTTC. Protein: CASSGESRAREYF.

The chain uses TRBV18 and TRBJ2-5, with 7 positions matching TRBD1. After removal of 3 bases from V and 4 bases from J, the junction contained 2 bases not matched to a gene. Germline-derived CDR1 and CDR2 are KGHSH and LQKENI. This CDR3 is built from 13 residues. DNA of the CDR3: TGTGCCAGCTCACCTAGACAGGGAGAGACCCAGTACTTC. Protein product: CASSPRQGETQYF.